The 3 T cell receptor beta chains given below trace back to one sample, sequenced in a study of cytomegalovirus exposure and HLA in healthy donors. Both 60 Vbeta primers and 13 Jbeta primers went into the PCR. Generated by immunoSEQ multiplex PCR, the TCRdb table keeps only in-frame clones and is missing some. The repertoire holds about 110,000 clones, 82% seen once, with about 2.7% in the top ten. The sequenced material came from PBMCs. The receptors here all came from a woman between 18 and 29 years old in good health and CMV-seronegative.

This rearrangement joins TRBV5-4 to TRBJ2-3; maybe TRBD1 (6 bases). There are 14 residues in the CDR3. CDR1 and CDR2 (germline): SGHNT, YYREEE (reference sequence). Trimming left V 0 bases short and J 3 bases short, with 8 bases between. Written as DNA, the CDR3 is TGTGCCAGCAGCTTGGGGACAGCAACAGATACGCAGTATTTT. Translation: CASSLGTATDTQYF.

This clone has a handful of counts. The chain carries TRBV4-3 and TRBJ1-1; D unresolved. Germline V lookup: CDR1 LGHNA, CDR2 YSLEER. V was clipped by 4 bases and J by 3 bases, with 15 bases between them. The CDR3 is made up of 15 amino acids. The CDR3 bases are TGCGCCAGCAGCCTTAAGATCGGAGTCGACACTGAAGCTTTCTTT. It codes for CASSLKIGVDTEAFF.

The chain links TRBV4-1 to TRBJ2-7, with D possibly TRBD1 on 7 matching bases. The germline gives CDR1 MGHRA, CDR2 YSYEKL. The V and J ends lost 1 base and 1 base respectively, with 14 bases between them. CDR3 length equals 16 residues. CDR3 nucleotide sequence: TGCGCCAGCAGCCAAGTCCCAGGGGGGAGTTCCTACGAGCAGTACTTC. Translating it yields CASSQVPGGSSYEQYF.